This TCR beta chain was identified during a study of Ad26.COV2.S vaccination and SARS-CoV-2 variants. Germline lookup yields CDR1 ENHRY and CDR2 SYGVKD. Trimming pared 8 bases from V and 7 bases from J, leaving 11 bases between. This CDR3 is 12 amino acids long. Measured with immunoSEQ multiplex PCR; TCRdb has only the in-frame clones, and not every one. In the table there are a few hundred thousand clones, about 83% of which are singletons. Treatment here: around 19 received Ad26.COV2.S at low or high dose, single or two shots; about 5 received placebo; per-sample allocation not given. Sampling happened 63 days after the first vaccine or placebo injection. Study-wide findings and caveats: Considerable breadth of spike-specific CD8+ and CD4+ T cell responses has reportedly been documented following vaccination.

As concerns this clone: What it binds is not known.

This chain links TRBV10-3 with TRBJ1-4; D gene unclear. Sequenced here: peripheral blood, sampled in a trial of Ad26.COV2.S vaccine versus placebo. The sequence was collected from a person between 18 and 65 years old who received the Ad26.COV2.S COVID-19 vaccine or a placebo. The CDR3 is CAISDDLEKLFF. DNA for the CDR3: TGTGCCATCTCGGACGACCTTGAAAAACTGTTTTTT.